The 18 T cell receptor beta chains listed next were all sequenced from one sample in a study of blood T cell repertoires in COVID-19. TCRdb's copy holds only in-frame clones and misses some; the assay was immunoSEQ multiplex PCR. The sample includes 65,000 to 90,000 clones, 75% to 90% seen only once; the top ten take around 9%. Sequencing was carried out using peripheral blood. Source of these receptors: a man older than 75 with acute or convalescent COVID-19.

This clone was observed a single time. This chain uses TRBV19 with TRBJ1-1; unclear D gene. Germline-derived CDR1 and CDR2 are LNHDA and SQIVND (reference sequence). Trimming took off 7 bases at V and 1 base at J, with 16 bases between the two ends. The CDR3 contains 15 residues. The CDR3 is CASIPVSAQNTEAFF. CDR3 in DNA: TGTGCCAGTATCCCCGTTTCTGCACAGAACACTGAAGCTTTCTTT.

In DNA form, the CDR3 reads TGTGCCAGTAGCTGGGACAGGGAAAGGAACTATGGCTACACCTTC. Its translation is CASSWDRERNYGYTF. This chain joins TRBV19 and TRBJ1-2; 9 bases are a match to TRBD1. CDR3 length: 15 amino acids. Germline trimming cut 6 bases from V and 2 bases from J; bases unmatched to any gene: 7. Germline CDR1 is LNHDA and CDR2 is SQIVND (reference sequence).

The genes are TRBV18 and TRBJ2-3; 7 nucleotides agree with TRBD1. The J segment lost 6 bases and the V segment lost 8 bases, leaving 11 bases of the junction unmatched. Germline V CDR1 and CDR2: KGHSH, LQKENI. The CDR3 extends over 14 amino acids. The DNA for the CDR3 is TGTGCCAGCGCAATCCGACAGGGACCCGATACGCAGTATTTT. Its translation: CASAIRQGPDTQYF.

The V gene is TRBV6-6, the J gene TRBJ2-6; D is unresolved. V lost 4 bases and J 0 bases, leaving 7 bases between the germline ends. The germline V gene encodes CDR1 MNHNY and CDR2 SVGAGI (reference sequence). CDR3 length: 15 amino acids. This CDR3 is CASSFPGSGANVLTF. For the CDR3, the DNA is TGTGCCAGCAGTTTTCCAGGCTCTGGGGCCAACGTCCTGACTTTC.

The CDR3 DNA reads TGCGCCAGCAGCCATCTCGCGCTAAACTCCTACAATGAGCAGTTCTTC. Its translation is CASSHLALNSYNEQFF. The chain carries TRBV4-1 and TRBJ2-1; no firm D call. This CDR3 is 16 amino acids long. The germline CDR1 and CDR2 sequences are MGHRA and YSYEKL. V shed 3 bases and J shed 0 bases, with 12 bases lying between them.

The chain has TRBV29-1 and TRBJ1-2; TRBD1 might be the D (5 bases). Trimming removed 5 bases from V and 9 bases from J, with 16 bases in between. Germline CDR1 is SQVTM and CDR2 is ANQGSEA. CDR3 length: 12 amino acids. CDR3 sequence (DNA): TGCAGCGTTACCCGGCAGGGTAGCAGCTACACCTTC. It encodes CSVTRQGSSYTF.

V is TRBV18 and J is TRBJ1-5; 10 bases are shared with TRBD1. Germline values: CDR1 KGHSH, CDR2 LQKENI. V shed 4 bases, J shed 1 base, and the junction held 1 base outside the gene matches. This CDR3 contains 15 residues. This CDR3 reads CASSRQGASNQPQHF. CDR3 DNA: TGTGCCAGCTCACGACAGGGGGCGAGCAATCAGCCCCAGCATTTT.

V and J are TRBV19 and TRBJ1-2; TRBD1 matches 8 bases. The V gene end was trimmed by 4 bases and the J gene end by 5 bases; junction bases not matched to a gene: 6. Germline V gives CDR1 LNHDA, CDR2 SQIVND (reference sequence). The CDR3 length is 14 residues. CDR3 in DNA: TGTGCCAGTAGTAAAGGACAGGGTCGGTATGGCTACACCTTC. Protein sequence: CASSKGQGRYGYTF.

V and J are TRBV11-2 and TRBJ2-7, with D possibly TRBD2 on 6 matching bases. Germline V gene sequence: CDR1 SGHAT, CDR2 FQNNGV. This CDR3 region has 13 residues. V lost 1 base and J lost 6, with 10 bases in between. The DNA of the CDR3 is TGTGCCAGCAGCTTAGTGGGGAGGAGCGAGCAGTACTTC. Translated, it gives CASSLVGRSEQYF.

This clone has a single count. The rearrangement links TRBV15 to TRBJ2-7; 8 bases are shared with TRBD2. CDR3 length: 15 amino acids. The V gene end was trimmed by 3 bases and the J gene end by 1 base; junction bases not matched to a gene: 5. CDR1 is LNHNV, CDR2 YYDKDF, per germline (reference sequence). The chain's CDR3 is CATSRGGGLSYEQYF. The CDR3 DNA reads TGTGCCACCAGCAGGGGCGGGGGGCTATCCTACGAGCAGTACTTC.

The chain joins TRBV5-1 to TRBJ1-2; D is unclear. Between the trimmed V and J ends, which lost 0 bases and 2 bases, there was a span of 8 bases. Germline CDR1 reads SGHRS; CDR2 reads YFSETQ. CDR3 length: 14 residues. The CDR3 DNA sequence: TGCGCCAGCAGCTTGGGAGGAACGAACTATGGCTACACCTTC. Translated, it gives CASSLGGTNYGYTF.

This clone was observed a single time. The chain has TRBV4-1 and TRBJ2-6; 7 nucleotides line up with TRBD2. The V gene end was trimmed by 3 bases and the J gene end by 2 bases; junction bases not matched to a gene: 10. Germline V lookup: CDR1 MGHRA, CDR2 YSYEKL. There are 18 residues in the CDR3. CDR3 coding DNA: TGCGCCAGCAGCCAGGAGGGACCGGGGAGGGCTGGGGCCAACGTCCTGACTTTC. Translated, it gives CASSQEGPGRAGANVLTF.

The CDR3 here is CASSPGQGEYGYTF. As DNA, the CDR3 is TGTGCCAGCTCCCCGGGACAGGGGGAATATGGCTACACCTTC. The chain recombines TRBV18 with TRBJ1-2; 11 positions match TRBD1. Germline loops: CDR1 KGHSH, CDR2 LQKENI. The J segment lost 5 bases and the V segment lost 6 bases, leaving 5 bases of the junction unmatched. This CDR3 spans 14 amino acids.

This clone showed up just once. V gene TRBV25-1 combines with J gene TRBJ1-1; D remains unclear. Germline V gene data show CDR1 as MGHDK and CDR2 as SYGVNS. Trimming removed 5 bases at V and 8 bases at J, with 21 bases between. The CDR3 contains 15 residues. As DNA, the CDR3 is TGTGCCAGCAGTTCTCCATCCACCAGAGGTAAGGAAGCTTTCTTT. This gives the protein CASSSPSTRGKEAFF.

V is TRBV4-1 and J is TRBJ2-6; 9 nucleotides line up with TRBD2. The junction had 6 bases not matched to a gene; V was cut back by 1 base and J by 2 bases. CDR1 and CDR2 (germline): MGHRA, YSYEKL. This CDR3 is built from 18 residues. The CDR3 DNA sequence: TGCGCCAGCAGCCAAGGCGGCGCGGGGGGGCCTGGGGCCAACGTCCTGACTTTC. Its translation: CASSQGGAGGPGANVLTF.

In nucleotides, the CDR3 is TGTGCCAGCAGCTTGGCCCGAGGACAGGGATATGGCTACACCTTC. Translating gives CASSLARGQGYGYTF. The chain combines TRBV5-4 with TRBJ1-2; 8 nucleotides match TRBD1. The CDR3 extends over 15 amino acids. The junction had 6 bases not matched to a gene; V was cut back by 0 bases and J by 5 bases. Germline CDR1 SGHNT, CDR2 YYREEE (reference sequence).

The chain employs TRBV20-1 and TRBJ1-1; TRBD1 might be the D (5 bases). Trimming pared 2 bases from V and 8 bases from J, leaving 9 bases between. Germline loops: CDR1 DFQATT, CDR2 SNEGSKA (reference sequence). The CDR3 contains 11 residues. CDR3: CSARRDSEAFF. In nucleotides, the CDR3 is TGCAGTGCTAGACGAGACAGCGAAGCTTTCTTT.

V gene TRBV4-1 combines with J gene TRBJ2-7, with TRBD2 matching over 9 bases. The trim removed 2 bases at V and 0 bases at J, leaving 5 bases unmatched. Germline V lookup: CDR1 MGHRA, CDR2 YSYEKL. The CDR3 spans 16 residues. DNA for the CDR3: TGCGCCAGCAGCCAAACTAGCGGGTTCAGCTCCTACGAGCAGTACTTC. It encodes CASSQTSGFSSYEQYF.